The clone carrying this T cell receptor (beta chain) was counted many times. Its antigen is currently unknown. Individual cDNA molecules carried attached unique molecular identifiers. Using its own MiXCR run on the 5' RACE reads, TCRdb lists one record per CDR3 protein. Of about 100,000 distinct CDR3 sequences listed, roughly 13% are singletons. The sample is drawn from a study of early T cells in non-severe SARS-CoV-2 infection. Study-level information: Chains stayed unpaired after sequencing of bulk RNA from unsorted whole blood. Regarding the study as a whole: Clonotype matching in VDJdb favored anti-spike CD8 responses and did not capture private and CD4 specificities.

Germline CDR1 is MNHEY and CDR2 is SVGEGT. This CDR3 region has 14 residues. V lost 7 bases to trimming and J lost 3 bases, with 14 bases between them. The V gene is TRBV6-2 or TRBV6-3, the J gene TRBJ2-3, with a tentative D call TRBD2 (6 bases). Source material: whole blood. This receptor was obtained from an adult who was a healthcare worker with PCR-confirmed SARS-CoV-2 infection or an uninfected control (not recorded which). The CDR3 loop reads CASMGGLRTDTQYF. The CDR3 coding sequence is TGTGCCAGCATGGGGGGTTTGAGGACAGATACGCAGTATTTT.